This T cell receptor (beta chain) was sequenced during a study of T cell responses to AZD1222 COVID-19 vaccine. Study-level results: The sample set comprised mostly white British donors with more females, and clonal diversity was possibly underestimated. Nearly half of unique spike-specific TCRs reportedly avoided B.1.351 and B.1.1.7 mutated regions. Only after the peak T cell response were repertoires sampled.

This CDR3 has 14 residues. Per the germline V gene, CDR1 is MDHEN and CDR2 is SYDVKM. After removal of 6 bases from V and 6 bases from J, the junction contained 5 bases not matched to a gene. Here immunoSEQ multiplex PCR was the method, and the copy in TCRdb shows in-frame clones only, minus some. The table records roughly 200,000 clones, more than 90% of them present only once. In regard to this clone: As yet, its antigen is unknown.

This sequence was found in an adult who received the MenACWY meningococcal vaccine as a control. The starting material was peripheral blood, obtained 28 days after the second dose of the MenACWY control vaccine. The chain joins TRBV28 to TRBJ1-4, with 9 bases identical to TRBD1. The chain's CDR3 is CASRKQGADEKLFF. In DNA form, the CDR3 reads TGTGCCAGCAGGAAACAGGGGGCCGATGAAAAACTGTTTTTT.